The 20 T cell receptor beta chains presented below share a single source sample, sequenced in a study of T cell responses to AZD1222 COVID-19 vaccine. Using immunoSEQ multiplex PCR, the repertoire was profiled, and TCRdb retains in-frame clones only, with some absent. The sample contains around 150,000 clones, 85% to 95% of which appear only once. The starting material was peripheral blood, obtained on day 0 of AZD1222 vaccination. Every receptor here comes from an adult in good health.

This chain connects TRBV7-2 to TRBJ2-4, with TRBD2 matching 8 bases. This CDR3 has 16 residues. Germline lookup yields CDR1 SGHTA and CDR2 FQGNSA. V lost 9 bases, J lost 0 bases, and 10 bases stayed unmatched. CDR3: CARILTSGLAKNIQYF. The DNA of the CDR3 is TGTGCCAGAATTCTAACTAGCGGCCTAGCCAAAAACATTCAGTACTTC. Complete variable domain (other parts from reference TRBV7-2 and TRBJ2-4): GAGVSQSPSNKVTEKGKDVELRCDPISGHTALYWYRQSLGQGLEFLIYFQGNSAPDKSGLPSDRFSAERTGGSVSTLTIQRTQQEDSAVYLCARILTSGLAKNIQYFGAGTRLSVL.

This chain uses TRBV28 with TRBJ1-1; the match to TRBD1 covers 8 bases. This CDR3 is 15 amino acids long. The V and J ends lost 2 bases and 1 base, in that order; junction bases with no gene match: 3. Germline CDR1 and CDR2: MDHEN and SYDVKM. The CDR3 is CASSLAGGTNTEAFF. In nucleotides, the CDR3 is TGTGCCAGCAGTTTAGCAGGGGGCACGAACACTGAAGCTTTCTTT.

This clone was seen more than once but under ten times. This sequence joins TRBV28 and TRBJ2-7; 11 bases agree with TRBD2. The trim removed 6 bases at V and 1 base at J, leaving 8 bases unmatched. CDR3 length equals 16 residues. Germline V lookup: CDR1 MDHEN, CDR2 SYDVKM. CDR3 sequence: CASRWAGTSGSYEQYF. For the CDR3, the DNA is TGTGCCAGCAGATGGGCAGGGACTAGCGGTTCCTACGAGCAGTACTTC. Full variable domain (outside the CDR3, taken from reference TRBV28 and TRBJ2-7): DVKVTQSSRYLVKRTGEKVFLECVQDMDHENMFWYRQDPGLGLRLIYFSYDVKMKEKGDIPEGYSVSREKKERFSLILESASTNQTSMYLCASRWAGTSGSYEQYFGPGTRLTVT.

This chain uses TRBV5-1 with TRBJ2-1; D possibly uses TRBD1 or TRBD2 (6 bases each). Trimming stripped 3 bases from V and 6 bases from J, with 19 bases between. CDR3 length equals 16 residues. Germline V CDR1 and CDR2: SGHRS, YFSETQ. The CDR3 DNA is TGCGCCAGCAGCTCTCTCGTGGCTGAGGGGGGCAATGAGCAGTTCTTC. This sequence encodes CASSSLVAEGGNEQFF.

This chain links TRBV2 with TRBJ1-1; D unresolved. V gave up 8 bases and J gave up 1 base, with 11 bases separating them. Germline V lookup: CDR1 SNHLY, CDR2 FYNNEI. CDR3 length: 13 amino acids. The CDR3 loop reads CASGWSENTEAFF. CDR3 nucleotide sequence: TGTGCCAGCGGGTGGTCGGAGAACACTGAAGCTTTCTTT.

Here the CDR3 reads CASSLMLGGTVEQFF. The CDR3 DNA follows: TGTGCCAGCAGTTTGATGCTAGGGGGGACTGTTGAGCAGTTCTTC. This chain uses TRBV27 with TRBJ2-1, with D perhaps TRBD1 or TRBD2 (6 bases each). The CDR3 covers 15 residues. Germline CDR1 and CDR2: MNHEY and SMNVEV (reference sequence). The V gene lost 3 bases and the J gene lost 9 bases, with 18 bases spanning the gap.

V usage is TRBV2 and J usage is TRBJ2-7; no reliable D call. Germline V gene lookup returns CDR1 SNHLY and CDR2 FYNNEI. The CDR3 length is 12 residues. V shed 6 bases and J shed 3 bases, with 9 bases lying between them. The chain's CDR3 is CASRDDGYEQYF. Written as DNA, the CDR3 is TGTGCCAGCAGGGACGATGGCTACGAGCAGTACTTC.

V is TRBV3-1 (or the pseudogene TRBV3-2) and J is TRBJ2-1, with D perhaps TRBD2 (5 bases). The germline CDR1 and CDR2 sequences are LGHDT and YNNKEL (reference sequence). This CDR3 is 15 amino acids long. Trimming took off 3 bases at V and 6 bases at J, with 15 bases between the two ends. DNA of the CDR3: TGTGCCAGCAGCCAGATGGGAGTCTTGGGCAATGAGCAGTTCTTC. This sequence encodes CASSQMGVLGNEQFF.

The chain uses TRBV28 and TRBJ2-5; 9 bases line up with TRBD1. In germline, CDR1 is MDHEN, CDR2 SYDVKM. The CDR3 length is 16 residues. The J segment lost 5 bases and the V segment lost 4 bases, leaving 11 bases of the junction unmatched. The CDR3 region has the DNA TGTGCCAGCAGTTCCCCCGGACAGGGGCGAAGTGAGACCCAGTACTTC. As protein: CASSSPGQGRSETQYF.

The genes are TRBV6-5 and TRBJ1-3; no clear D gene. The CDR3 consists of 14 residues. Germline-derived CDR1 and CDR2 are MNHEY and SVGAGI. Trimming cost V 0 bases and J 4 bases, with 7 bases left between them. The CDR3 reads CASSYSMSGNTIYF. In DNA form, the CDR3 reads TGTGCCAGCAGTTACTCGATGTCCGGAAACACCATATATTTT.

The chain combines TRBV3-1 (or the pseudogene TRBV3-2) with TRBJ2-7; 8 nucleotides match TRBD2. The ends lost 5 bases at V and 2 bases at J; junction bases unmatched: 8. Per the germline V gene, CDR1 is LGHDT and CDR2 is YNNKEL (reference sequence). The length of the CDR3 is 15 residues. CDR3 nucleotide sequence: TGTGCCAGCAGCACCGGGGGTAGCGGGGCCTACGAGCAGTACTTC. Translating gives CASSTGGSGAYEQYF.

The rearrangement uses TRBV5-1 and TRBJ2-2; D is uncertain. Germline lookup yields CDR1 SGHRS and CDR2 YFSETQ. The CDR3 runs to 12 residues. Trimming removed 6 bases at V and 3 bases at J, with 6 bases between. This CDR3 reads CASTWDTGELFF. CDR3 coding DNA: TGCGCCAGCACCTGGGACACCGGGGAGCTGTTTTTT.

V is TRBV6-5 and J is TRBJ2-1, with TRBD1 matching over 9 bases. The V gene end was trimmed by 5 bases and the J gene end by 5 bases; junction bases not matched to a gene: 7. Germline CDR1 and CDR2: MNHEY and SVGAGI. The CDR3 length is 15 residues. The CDR3 nucleotides are TGTGCCAGCAGTCTCTCGGGACAGGGCGACAATGAGCAGTTCTTC. As protein: CASSLSGQGDNEQFF.

The chain carries TRBV4-1 and TRBJ1-2, with unresolved D. V lost 0 bases and J 2 bases, leaving 10 bases between the germline ends. This CDR3 is built from 15 residues. From germline, CDR1 is MGHRA and CDR2 YSYEKL. The CDR3 nucleotides are TGCGCCAGCAGCCAAGATCCCACGCCCAACTATGGCTACACCTTC. It encodes CASSQDPTPNYGYTF.

This chain uses TRBV19 with TRBJ2-1; 7 nucleotides line up with TRBD2. With 2 bases clipped from V and 2 bases from J, the junction kept 9 bases outside the gene matches. This CDR3 is built from 17 residues. Germline loops: CDR1 LNHDA, CDR2 SQIVND (reference sequence). This chain's CDR3 is CASSIKLQRDPYNEQFF. CDR3 nucleotide sequence: TGTGCCAGTAGTATAAAACTCCAGCGGGACCCCTACAATGAGCAGTTCTTC.

This clone showed up just once. The J gene is TRBJ2-1, the V gene TRBV18, with 10 nucleotides matching TRBD2. Germline V lookup: CDR1 KGHSH, CDR2 LQKENI. The CDR3 is 18 amino acids. J gave up 8 bases and V 3 bases, and 16 bases lay outside the gene matches. The CDR3 nucleotides are TGTGCCAGCTCACCTCTCCTTGGGTCTAGCGGGAGTAGAGATGAGCAGTTCTTC. Translation: CASSPLLGSSGSRDEQFF.

The V gene is TRBV28, the J gene TRBJ1-5, with D maybe TRBD1 (6 bases). V lost 7 bases and J lost 8, with 15 bases in between. Germline CDR1 and CDR2: MDHEN and SYDVKM. This CDR3 is built from 13 residues. The CDR3 DNA reads TGTGCCAGCACCGGGGGCCATTTGGAGCCCCAGCATTTT. It translates to CASTGGHLEPQHF.

The rearrangement links TRBV25-1 to TRBJ1-4; 7 bases match TRBD1. Germline V lookup: CDR1 MGHDK, CDR2 SYGVNS. The CDR3 is 17 residues long. With V trimmed by 4 bases and J by 10 bases, 18 bases remained unmatched. The CDR3 bases are TGTGCCAGCAGTGCCCGACAGGGAATCGCCGGTGGCGGAAAACTGTTTTTT. Translation: CASSARQGIAGGGKLFF.

The CDR3 coding sequence is TGTGCCAGCAGCTTAAAAGCCGACAGGGGGCTAGGCTACACCTTC. This codes for CASSLKADRGLGYTF. This rearrangement joins TRBV7-3 to TRBJ1-2, with TRBD1 matching over 10 bases. This CDR3 spans 15 amino acids. V was pared by 1 base and J by 8 bases, with 7 bases of the junction left unmatched. The germline V gene encodes CDR1 SGHTA and CDR2 FQGTGA.

The gene calls are TRBV6-1 and TRBJ1-1, with a tentative D call TRBD1 (5 bases). This CDR3 is built from 15 residues. Deletions cut 3 bases from V and 3 bases from J, with 14 bases between. CDR1 is MNHNS, CDR2 SASEGT, per germline. In DNA form, the CDR3 reads TGTGCCAGCAGTGAGATGTTGGGGGTAGACACTGAAGCTTTCTTT. Translation gives CASSEMLGVDTEAFF.